The next 16 T cell receptor beta chains were all read from a single sample in a study of T cell responses to AZD1222 COVID-19 vaccine. TCRdb keeps only in-frame clones here, not all; method: immunoSEQ multiplex PCR. The sample shows about 130,000 clones, 88% of them seen only once. The starting material was peripheral blood, obtained on day 0 of MenACWY control vaccination. These receptors originate from an adult in good health.

The rearrangement links TRBV2 to TRBJ1-1; D ambiguous. V was trimmed by 4 bases and J by 6 bases, leaving 15 bases between them. The CDR3 consists of 14 residues. Germline CDR1 and CDR2: SNHLY and FYNNEI. CDR3 in DNA: TGTGCCAGCAGTGCTTCACCCGGAGCGGCTGAAGCTTTCTTT. This codes for CASSASPGAAEAFF.

The CDR3 sequence: CASSLGTSGSRNEQFF. DNA for the CDR3: TGCGCCAGCAGCTTGGGGACTAGCGGGAGTAGGAATGAGCAGTTCTTC. This chain links TRBV5-1 with TRBJ2-1; 13 bases agree with TRBD2. Germline lookup yields CDR1 SGHRS and CDR2 YFSETQ. This CDR3 has 16 residues. The V and J ends lost 0 bases and 7 bases, in that order; junction bases with no gene match: 4.

There are a few counts of this clone. The J gene is TRBJ1-3, the V gene TRBV15; 7 bases line up with TRBD1. The CDR3 is 19 residues long. Germline V gene data show CDR1 as LNHNV and CDR2 as YYDKDF (reference sequence). V trimming: 5 bases; J trimming: 0 bases; junction bases outside the gene matches: 16. As DNA, the CDR3 is TGTGCCACCAGCTACGAGAGGGGGGCAGGGGGTCGCTCTGGAAACACCATATATTTT. Its protein is CATSYERGAGGRSGNTIYF.

This sequence joins TRBV24-1 and TRBJ1-1; D may be TRBD1 (6 bases). The germline CDR1 and CDR2 sequences are KGHDR and SFDVKD. V shed 0 bases and J shed 7 bases, with 8 bases lying between them. The CDR3 contains 13 residues. DNA of the CDR3: TGTGCCACCAGTGATTTGCGGGGACATGAAGCTTTCTTT. Its translation is CATSDLRGHEAFF.

This chain connects TRBV7-2 to TRBJ2-1, with 10 nucleotides matching TRBD2. The CDR3 consists of 16 residues. V was clipped by 5 bases and J by 5 bases; unmatched bases: 9. The V gene's germline CDR1 is SGHTA and CDR2 FQGNSA. The CDR3 nucleotides are TGTGCCAGCAGCCAGGGAAGCGGGAGGGCCAACAATGAGCAGTTCTTC. Its protein product is CASSQGSGRANNEQFF.

This clone showed up just a few times. The chain links TRBV6-5 to TRBJ2-7; 9 bases align to TRBD2. Germline V CDR1 and CDR2: MNHEY, SVGAGI. This CDR3 contains 14 residues. J gave up 6 bases and V 4 bases, and 7 bases lay outside the gene matches. CDR3: CASSFSGLATEQYF. CDR3 nucleotides: TGTGCCAGCAGTTTCTCGGGACTAGCAACCGAGCAGTACTTC.

V is TRBV29-1 and J is TRBJ1-4, with D maybe TRBD1 (6 bases). V was shortened by 7 bases and J by 7 bases, with 19 bases between the two germline ends. The CDR3 spans 14 residues. Germline V CDR1 and CDR2: SQVTM, ANQGSEA. The CDR3 here is CSAGRGGLTEKLFF. DNA for the CDR3: TGCAGCGCCGGGAGGGGGGGATTGACTGAAAAACTGTTTTTT. The whole variable domain, filled in from reference TRBV29-1 and TRBJ1-4, reads SAVISQKPSRDICQRGTSLTIQCQVDSQVTMMFWYRQQPGQSLTLIATANQGSEATYESGFVIDKFPISRPNLTFSTLTVSNMSPEDSSIYLCSAGRGGLTEKLFFGSGTQLSVL.

The rearrangement joins TRBV5-4 to TRBJ1-1; 9 positions agree with TRBD1. This CDR3 region has 16 residues. The germline gives CDR1 SGHNT, CDR2 YYREEE (reference sequence). V shed 4 bases, J shed 3 bases, and the junction held 10 bases outside the gene matches. DNA of the CDR3: TGTGCCAGCAGCGGCTACAGGGGGCGCCCCGACACTGAAGCTTTCTTT. This sequence encodes CASSGYRGRPDTEAFF.

V is TRBV19 and J is TRBJ2-7; TRBD1 agrees at 9 bases. The V segment lost 5 bases and the J segment 0 bases; nucleotides outside the gene matches: 11. The V gene's germline CDR1 is LNHDA and CDR2 SQIVND (reference sequence). This CDR3 contains 17 residues. The CDR3 bases are TGTGCCAGTAGTGGGCCTGGGACAGGGCTGCGCTCCTACGAGCAGTACTTC. It encodes CASSGPGTGLRSYEQYF.

The CDR3 region has the DNA TGTGCCAGCAGCTTAGCGGCGACCCAAGGCTACACCTTC. It translates to CASSLAATQGYTF. The chain combines TRBV7-9 with TRBJ1-2; D unresolved. V gave up 0 bases and J gave up 8 bases, with 10 bases separating them. This CDR3 has 13 residues. Germline CDR1 reads SEHNR; CDR2 reads FQNEAQ (reference sequence).

The chain uses TRBV5-1 and TRBJ2-3; no firm D call. Germline values: CDR1 SGHRS, CDR2 YFSETQ. The germline V and J ends were trimmed by 1 base and 0 bases, with 9 bases remaining between them. CDR3 length: 15 amino acids. CDR3 amino acids: CASSLSDLSTDTQYF. Written as DNA, the CDR3 is TGCGCCAGCAGCTTGTCGGACCTTAGCACAGATACGCAGTATTTT.

This clone came up a few times. The genes are TRBV6-5 and TRBJ1-6, with a possible D match to TRBD1 (6 bases). Trimming took 6 bases from V and 11 from J, leaving 17 bases between them. The germline V gene encodes CDR1 MNHEY and CDR2 SVGAGI. The CDR3 is 14 amino acids. The CDR3: CASRGGYTKTPLHF. The CDR3 DNA follows: TGTGCCAGCAGGGGGGGCTATACCAAGACACCCCTCCACTTT.

V and J are TRBV18 and TRBJ1-6; tentative D call: TRBD1 (5 bases). Germline-derived CDR1 and CDR2 are KGHSH and LQKENI. V lost 6 bases, J lost 2 bases, and 11 bases lay in between. The CDR3 runs 15 residues. CDR3 DNA: TGTGCCAGCTCCCCTGGACAAACCTATAATTCACCCCTCCACTTT. Translation: CASSPGQTYNSPLHF.

The CDR3 DNA is TGTGCCAGCAGTTCGCCACAGGGGGACACCGGGGAGCTGTTTTTT. It translates to CASSSPQGDTGELFF. The V and J genes are TRBV28 and TRBJ2-2; TRBD1 aligns across 8 bases. Per the germline V gene, CDR1 is MDHEN and CDR2 is SYDVKM. The V segment lost 4 bases and the J segment 3 bases; nucleotides outside the gene matches: 4. This CDR3 is built from 15 residues. The complete variable domain, with remaining parts taken from reference TRBV28 and TRBJ2-2, reads DVKVTQSSRYLVKRTGEKVFLECVQDMDHENMFWYRQDPGLGLRLIYFSYDVKMKEKGDIPEGYSVSREKKERFSLILESASTNQTSMYLCASSSPQGDTGELFFGEGSRLTVL.

The rearrangement joins TRBV27 to TRBJ2-7, with D perhaps given as TRBD1 or TRBD2 (5 bases each). Germline V lookup: CDR1 MNHEY, CDR2 SMNVEV (reference sequence). Trimming removed 0 bases at V and 0 bases at J, with 12 bases between. The CDR3 has 16 residues. CDR3 loop: CASSLSPGTSSYEQYF. The CDR3 DNA reads TGTGCCAGCAGTTTATCGCCAGGGACCAGCTCCTACGAGCAGTACTTC.

The chain has TRBV2 and TRBJ1-5, with no clear D. V lost 7 bases and J lost 0, with 13 bases in between. The CDR3 totals 15 residues. Germline CDR1 reads SNHLY; CDR2 reads FYNNEI. The CDR3 sequence is CASKLQEYSNQPQHF. Written as DNA, the CDR3 is TGTGCCAGCAAGCTACAAGAGTATAGCAATCAGCCCCAGCATTTT.